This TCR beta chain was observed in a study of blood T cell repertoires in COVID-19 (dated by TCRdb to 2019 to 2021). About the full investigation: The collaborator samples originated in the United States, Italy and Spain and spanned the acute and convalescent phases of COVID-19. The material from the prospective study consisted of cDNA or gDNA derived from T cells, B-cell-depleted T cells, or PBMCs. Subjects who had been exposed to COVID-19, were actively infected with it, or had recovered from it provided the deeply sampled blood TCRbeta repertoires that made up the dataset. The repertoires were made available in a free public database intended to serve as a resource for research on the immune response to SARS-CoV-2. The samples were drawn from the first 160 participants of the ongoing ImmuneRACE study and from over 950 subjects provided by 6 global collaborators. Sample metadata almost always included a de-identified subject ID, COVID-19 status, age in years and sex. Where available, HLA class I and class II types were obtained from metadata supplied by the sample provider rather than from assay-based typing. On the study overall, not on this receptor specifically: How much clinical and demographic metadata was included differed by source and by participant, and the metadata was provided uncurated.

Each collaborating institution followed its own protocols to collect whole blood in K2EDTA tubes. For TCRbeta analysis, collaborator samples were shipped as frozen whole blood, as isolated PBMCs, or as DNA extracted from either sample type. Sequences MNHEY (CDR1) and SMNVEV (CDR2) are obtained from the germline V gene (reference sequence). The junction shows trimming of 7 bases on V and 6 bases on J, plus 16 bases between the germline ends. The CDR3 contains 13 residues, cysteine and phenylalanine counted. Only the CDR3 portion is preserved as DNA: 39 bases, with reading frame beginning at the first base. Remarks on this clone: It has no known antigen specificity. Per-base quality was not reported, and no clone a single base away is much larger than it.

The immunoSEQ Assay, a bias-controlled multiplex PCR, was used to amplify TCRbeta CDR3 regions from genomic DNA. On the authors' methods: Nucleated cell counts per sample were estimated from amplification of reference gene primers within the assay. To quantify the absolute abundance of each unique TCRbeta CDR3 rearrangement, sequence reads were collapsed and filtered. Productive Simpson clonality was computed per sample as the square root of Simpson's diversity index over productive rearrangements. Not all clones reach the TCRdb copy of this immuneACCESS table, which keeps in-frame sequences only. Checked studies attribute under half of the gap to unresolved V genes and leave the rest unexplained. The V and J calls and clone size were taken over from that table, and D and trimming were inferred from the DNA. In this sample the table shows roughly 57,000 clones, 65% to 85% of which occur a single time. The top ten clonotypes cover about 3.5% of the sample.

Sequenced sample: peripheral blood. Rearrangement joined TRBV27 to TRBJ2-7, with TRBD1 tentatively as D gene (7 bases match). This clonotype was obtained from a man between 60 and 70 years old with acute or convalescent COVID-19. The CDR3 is CASKYRGGGEQYF. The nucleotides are TGTGCCAGCAAGTACAGGGGAGGTGGCGAGCAGTACTTC.